This TCR beta chain was retrieved from a study of T cell repertoires in cytomegalovirus infection. Study in general: Indications of both CMV infection and matching HLA type were provided by public TCR beta signatures.

Regarding the study as a whole: Based on cumulative public TCR beta family frequency, carriers of CMV plus the relevant HLA were identified. Dominant in the ex vivo response were TCR beta clonotypes restricted by HLA-C and specific for CMV.

A single record per CDR3 protein comes from TCRdb applying MiXCR to the reads. The profile shows hundreds of thousands of distinct CDR3 sequences, 35% of them singletons. Notes on this clonotype: Antigen: not known.

The ends were cut back, 4 bases at V and 2 bases at J, with 13 bases in the middle. This CDR3 is built from 15 residues. Germline CDR1 SEHNR, CDR2 FQNEAQ (reference sequence). This sequence joins TRBV7-9 and TRBJ2-3, with a possible D match to TRBD1 (6 bases). The sample was PBMCs. The receptor comes from a human donor in good health (CMV status not recorded). Some clones in this sample may be carry-over from other donors' samples. The CDR3 DNA follows: TGTGCCAGCAGCTCCCGGGACACCAACACAGATACGCAGTATTTT. Protein: CASSSRDTNTDTQYF.